Described below is a single TCR beta chain sequence and its context. Its specificity is unknown. The sample comes from a study of T-cell reconstitution after alpha-beta-depleted transplantation in children. Study results and limitations: T-cell numbers and diversity, one year after transplant, stemmed largely from T cells that were newly produced.

The germline V gene encodes CDR1 ENHRY and CDR2 SYGVKD. Trimming took off 6 bases at V and 11 bases at J, with 11 bases between the two ends. CDR3 length: 11 amino acids. A library of TCRbeta sequences, prepared with unique molecular identifiers, was generated. Each CDR3 protein gets one entry after TCRdb re-called the PCR reads with MiXCR. In the table there are more than 400,000 distinct CDR3 sequences, around two fifths of which are singletons. V and J are TRBV10-3 and TRBJ2-1; either TRBD1 or TRBD2 may fit D (5 bases each). The clonotype was recovered from a girl aged 2 to 10 with aplastic anemia, due to receive a stem cell transplant. Sequences were derived from PBMCs, sampled before TCRalphabeta/CD19-depleted stem cell transplant. In DNA form, the CDR3 reads TGTGCCATCAGCGGGGACGGGAAGCAGTTCTTC. Amino acid sequence: CAISGDGKQFF.